A selection of T cell receptor beta chains follows, all from one sample in a study of blood T cell repertoires in COVID-19. Sequencing was performed with immunoSEQ multiplex PCR; in TCRdb, only in-frame clones are kept and a portion is missing. The sample gives about 350,000 clones, roughly 84% of which show up once; under 1.3% is in the top ten. Source material: PBMCs or T cells enriched from blood (not recorded which). The source is a woman between 25 and 40 years old who had recovered from COVID-19. Each CDR3 is given with its conserved first and last residue. The D gene is left open where the match is weak. Clone sizes are given selectively: once, few, many, or a class where the clone is expanded.

D gene: TRBD1; clone size: NA; J gene: TRBJ1-1; V gene: TRBV2; CDR3 protein: CASSLRTGANTEAFF; CDR3 DNA: TGTGCCAGCAGTCTACGGACAGGGGCTAACACTGAAGCTTTCTTT
D gene: NA; clone size: NA; J gene: TRBJ1-2; V gene: TRBV11-3; CDR3 protein: CASSGEGHGYTF; CDR3 DNA: TGTGCCAGCAGCGGGGAGGGTCATGGCTACACCTTC
D gene: TRBD1; clone size: NA; J gene: TRBJ1-2; V gene: TRBV5-1; CDR3 protein: CASNTGQQTDGYTF; CDR3 DNA: TGCGCCAGCAATACGGGACAGCAGACGGATGGCTACACCTTC
D gene: TRBD1; clone size: NA; J gene: TRBJ1-2; V gene: TRBV3-1/TRBV3-2; CDR3 protein: CASSQGGQGVYGYTF; CDR3 DNA: TGTGCCAGCAGCCAGGGCGGACAGGGGGTCTATGGCTACACCTTC
D gene: TRBD1; clone size: few; J gene: TRBJ2-2; V gene: TRBV4-3; CDR3 protein: CASSPTGQGTGELFF; CDR3 DNA: TGCGCCAGCAGCCCTACGGGACAGGGAACCGGGGAGCTGTTTTTT
D gene: NA; clone size: once; J gene: TRBJ2-3; V gene: TRBV24-1; CDR3 protein: CATSDWPGAPTDTQYF; CDR3 DNA: TGTGCCACCAGTGATTGGCCAGGGGCGCCCACAGATACGCAGTATTTT
D gene: NA; clone size: NA; J gene: TRBJ1-2; V gene: TRBV5-1; CDR3 protein: CASSSGGPNYGYTF; CDR3 DNA: TGCGCCAGCAGCTCAGGAGGACCTAACTATGGCTACACCTTC
D gene: TRBD1; clone size: NA; J gene: TRBJ1-3; V gene: TRBV7-2; CDR3 protein: CASSRRGGAGGNTIYF; CDR3 DNA: TGTGCCAGCAGCCGGAGAGGGGGCGCGGGAGGAAACACCATATATTTT
D gene: TRBD2; clone size: few; J gene: TRBJ2-3; V gene: TRBV6-5; CDR3 protein: CASKPSGGPTDTQYF; CDR3 DNA: TGTGCCAGCAAGCCCAGCGGGGGCCCCACAGATACGCAGTATTTT
D gene: NA; clone size: NA; J gene: TRBJ1-5; V gene: TRBV7-8; CDR3 protein: CASSLAGGANQPQHF; CDR3 DNA: TGTGCCAGCAGCTTAGCCGGGGGAGCGAATCAGCCCCAGCATTTT
D gene: TRBD2; clone size: once; J gene: TRBJ2-7; V gene: TRBV28; CDR3 protein: CASSPPRPWTSGESSYEQYF; CDR3 DNA: TGTGCCAGCAGCCCACCCCGTCCTTGGACTAGCGGTGAAAGCTCCTACGAGCAGTACTTC
D gene: NA; clone size: NA; J gene: TRBJ1-1; V gene: TRBV3-1/TRBV3-2; CDR3 protein: CASSPFSDTEAFF; CDR3 DNA: TGTGCCAGCAGCCCCTTCTCCGACACTGAAGCTTTCTTT
D gene: NA; clone size: NA; J gene: TRBJ2-3; V gene: TRBV28; CDR3 protein: CASYRGGTTDTQYF; CDR3 DNA: TGTGCCAGCTATAGAGGAGGAACCACAGATACGCAGTATTTT
D gene: NA; clone size: NA; J gene: TRBJ2-7; V gene: TRBV7-2; CDR3 protein: CASSQTRGHYEQYF; CDR3 DNA: TGTGCCAGCAGTCAAACGCGGGGGCATTACGAGCAGTACTTC
D gene: NA; clone size: NA; J gene: TRBJ1-6; V gene: TRBV15; CDR3 protein: CATRGGPGNSPLHF; CDR3 DNA: TGTGCCACCAGGGGGGGGCCGGGTAATTCACCCCTCCACTTT
D gene: NA; clone size: NA; J gene: TRBJ2-7; V gene: TRBV6-5; CDR3 protein: CASRGGTGRAEQYF; CDR3 DNA: TGTGCCAGCAGGGGAGGCACAGGGAGGGCCGAGCAGTACTTC
D gene: TRBD2; clone size: NA; J gene: TRBJ2-2; V gene: TRBV7-2; CDR3 protein: CASSKGLAGITGELFF; CDR3 DNA: TGTGCCAGCAGCAAGGGACTAGCGGGGATCACCGGGGAGCTGTTTTTT
D gene: NA; clone size: NA; J gene: TRBJ2-7; V gene: TRBV19; CDR3 protein: CASSTLAGNIYEQYF; CDR3 DNA: TGTGCCAGTAGTACCCTGGCAGGGAACATCTACGAGCAGTACTTC
D gene: TRBD2; clone size: NA; J gene: TRBJ2-5; V gene: TRBV27; CDR3 protein: CASSLTPSGGSGETQYF; CDR3 DNA: TGTGCCAGCAGTTTAACCCCTAGCGGGGGCTCCGGGGAGACCCAGTACTTC
D gene: NA; clone size: few; J gene: TRBJ1-2; V gene: TRBV6-5; CDR3 protein: CASSSPGYGYTF; CDR3 DNA: TGTGCCAGCAGTTCGCCGGGCTATGGCTACACCTTC
D gene: NA; clone size: NA; J gene: TRBJ1-1; V gene: TRBV12-3/TRBV12-4; CDR3 protein: CASSLSGGTEAFF; CDR3 DNA: TGTGCCAGCAGTTTGAGCGGGGGCACTGAAGCTTTCTTT
D gene: TRBD2; clone size: NA; J gene: TRBJ2-1; V gene: TRBV5-1; CDR3 protein: CASSSVGAGGLYNEQFF; CDR3 DNA: TGCGCCAGCAGCTCGGTAGGAGCGGGGGGTCTCTACAATGAGCAGTTCTTC
D gene: NA; clone size: NA; J gene: TRBJ1-4; V gene: TRBV5-8; CDR3 protein: CASSLEVGRGNEKLFF; CDR3 DNA: TGTGCCAGCAGCTTGGAGGTGGGCAGGGGTAATGAAAAACTGTTTTTT